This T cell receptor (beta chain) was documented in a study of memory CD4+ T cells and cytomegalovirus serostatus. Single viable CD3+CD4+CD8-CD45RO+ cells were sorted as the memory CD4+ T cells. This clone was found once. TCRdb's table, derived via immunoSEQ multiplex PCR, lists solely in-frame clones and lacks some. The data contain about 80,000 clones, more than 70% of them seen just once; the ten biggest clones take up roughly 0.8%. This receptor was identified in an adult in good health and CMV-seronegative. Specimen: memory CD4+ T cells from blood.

This CDR3 reads CASSRGPGRETQYF. The CDR3 DNA reads TGTGCCAGTTCCAGGGGTCCGGGACGGGAGACCCAGTACTTC. The rearrangement uses TRBV11-2 and TRBJ2-5; tentative D call: TRBD1 (6 bases). Germline V gives CDR1 SGHAT, CDR2 FQNNGV. Trimming took off 9 bases at V and 5 bases at J, with 19 bases between the two ends. The CDR3 has 14 amino acids.